This T cell receptor (beta chain) was identified in a study of CD8+ T cells in alopecia areata. Study background: In an open-label trial, patients got 5 to 10 mg tofacitinib twice daily. Broader study findings: Between patients, shared TCR sequences were less clear than in mice. This was possibly due in part to HLA diversity in the patient population. In scalp, tofacitinib significantly decreased clonality and expanded CD8+ clones among the top 100.

Sample treatment: oral pan-JAK inhibitor, 5-10 mg twice daily. RNA, once extracted, was reverse transcribed into cDNA for use as the sequencing template. Generated by immunoSEQ multiplex PCR, the TCRdb table keeps only in-frame clones and is missing some. Of 200,000 to 250,000 clones detected, more than 55% appear once; the ten largest clones hold 0.95% to 1.5%. This clone turned up a few times. Its antigen is unidentified. This sequence originates from a human donor with alopecia areata. The material was CD4+ T cells sorted from blood, obtained at week 44, from a patient treated with tofacitinib.

CDR3 nucleotide sequence: TGTGCCAGCAGCGTGAGCGGGGGTACCTACAATGAGCAGTTCTTC. It specifies CASSVSGGTYNEQFF. This chain connects TRBV9 to TRBJ2-1; TRBD2 agrees at 8 bases. V lost 2 bases and J lost 2; bases outside the gene matches: 3. The CDR3 is 15 residues long. Germline assignment: CDR1 SGDLS and CDR2 YYNGEE.